This passage covers 7 T cell receptor beta chains from one sample sequenced in a study of blood T cells in healthy people across ages. Then a second PCR, running about 7 to 11 cycles, was carried out with a sample-barcoded 5' primer and a J-beta primer mix. TCRdb re-called the 5' RACE reads through MiXCR, storing one row per CDR3 protein. This sample carries 1.5 million to 2 million distinct CDR3 sequences, 28% of them seen once, and the ten largest clones take about 8%. The sample was blood. Source of these receptors: a woman aged 30 to 39 in good health.

There are a few counts of this clonotype. The J gene is TRBJ2-4, the V gene TRBV4-1; D possibly corresponds to TRBD2 (5 bases). CDR1 and CDR2 (germline): MGHRA, YSYEKL. There are 13 residues in the CDR3. Trimming took 0 bases from V and 13 from J, leaving 13 bases between them. The CDR3 sequence is CASSQDIASEQYF. CDR3 DNA: TGCGCCAGCAGCCAAGATATAGCGAGTGAGCAGTACTTC.

This clonotype has more than one count but fewer than ten. A read error is possible here, since a much larger clone lies one base away. The chain recombines TRBV11-2 with TRBJ2-5; D may be TRBD2 (6 bases). The CDR3 is 13 residues long. Germline CDR1 reads SGHAT; CDR2 reads FQNNGV. V lost 5 bases and J lost 3, with 10 bases in between. The CDR3 sequence is CASSQRGKETQYF. CDR3 DNA sequence: TGTGCCAGCAGCCAACGGGGGAAAGAGACCCAGTACTTC.

The V gene is TRBV18, the J gene TRBJ1-1; D gene uncertain. Germline-derived CDR1 and CDR2 are KGHSH and LQKENI. This CDR3 comprises 12 residues. V lost 2 bases and J lost 4, with 5 bases in between. The CDR3 region is CASSPAVTEAFF. DNA of the CDR3: TGTGCCAGCTCACCAGCGGTCACTGAAGCTTTCTTT.

The sample holds a few counts of this clonotype. The chain combines TRBV29-1 with TRBJ1-1; no definite D call. Per the germline V gene, CDR1 is SQVTM and CDR2 is ANQGSEA. With 4 bases removed from V and 0 bases from J, the gap between germline ends came to 6 bases. The CDR3 spans 12 residues. The CDR3 bases are TGCAGCGTTGTTGTCCTGAACACTGAAGCTTTCTTT. This sequence encodes CSVVVLNTEAFF.

This clonotype was counted many times. The chain is built from TRBV5-1 and TRBJ2-6; a possible D gene is TRBD1 (5 bases). The CDR3 runs to 15 residues. Germline V lookup: CDR1 SGHRS, CDR2 YFSETQ. Trimming removed 3 bases from V and 2 bases from J, with 9 bases in between. The CDR3 reads CASSSDSPGANVLTF. In nucleotides, the CDR3 is TGCGCCAGCAGCTCCGACAGCCCTGGGGCCAACGTCCTGACTTTC. Full variable domain (rest looked up from reference TRBV5-1 and TRBJ2-6): KAGVTQTPRYLIKTRGQQVTLSCSPISGHRSVSWYQQTPGQGLQFLFEYFSETQRNKGNFPGRFSGRQFSNSRSEMNVSTLELGDSALYLCASSSDSPGANVLTFGAGSRLTVL.

Comments on this clonotype: A junction boundary mismatches the germline segment, possibly from a read error. The V gene is TRBV7-2, the J gene TRBJ2-7; D unclear. The CDR3 contains 12 residues. Germline-derived CDR1 and CDR2 are SGHTA and FQGNSA. The CDR3 is CVSSLALYEQYF. CDR3 sequence (DNA): TGTGTCAGCAGTCTCGCCCTCTACGAGCAGTACTTC. Together with reference TRBV7-2 and TRBJ2-7, the CDR3 gives the full variable domain: GAGVSQSPSNKVTEKGKDVELRCDPISGHTALYWYRQSLGQGLEFLIYFQGNSAPDKSGLPSDRFSAERTGGSVSTLTIQRTQQEDSAVYLCVSSLALYEQYFGPGTRLTVT.

This rearrangement joins TRBV7-2 to TRBJ2-5, with a weak D call TRBD1 (7 bases). The germline V gene has CDR1 SGHTA and CDR2 FQGNSA. CDR3 length: 18 amino acids. Between the trimmed V and J ends, which lost 8 bases and 4 bases, there was a span of 29 bases. The CDR3 DNA sequence: TGTGCCAGCCAGCGAGGGGGCTCCCGACAGGCGGGAAGAGAGACCCAGTACTTC. Translating gives CASQRGGSRQAGRETQYF. Drawing the rest from reference TRBV7-2 and TRBJ2-5, the complete variable domain is GAGVSQSPSNKVTEKGKDVELRCDPISGHTALYWYRQSLGQGLEFLIYFQGNSAPDKSGLPSDRFSAERTGGSVSTLTIQRTQQEDSAVYLCASQRGGSRQAGRETQYFGPGTRLLVL.